The 18 T cell receptor beta chains listed next were all sequenced from one sample in a study of CD8+ T cells in alopecia areata. RNA was extracted and reverse transcribed into cDNA as the sequencing template. Repertoires were generated with immunoSEQ multiplex PCR, while TCRdb's copy carries only in-frame clones and drops some. The repertoire holds 110,000 to 150,000 clones, with around 50% as singletons. Sample: CD4+ T cells sorted from blood, taken at week 0. The receptors stem from a human donor with alopecia areata.

This chain uses TRBV6-5 with TRBJ1-2; D is perhaps TRBD1 (6 bases). The CDR3 runs 14 residues. Germline V gene sequence: CDR1 MNHEY, CDR2 SVGAGI. V dropped 2 bases and J dropped 2 bases, with 9 bases sitting between them. The CDR3: CASSYQGKNYGYTF. In DNA, the CDR3 is TGTGCCAGCAGTTACCAGGGGAAAAACTATGGCTACACCTTC.

The genes are TRBV5-1 and TRBJ2-1; tentative D call: TRBD1 (5 bases). The CDR3 contains 13 residues. The V and J ends lost 4 bases and 3 bases respectively, with 8 bases between them. Germline CDR1 is SGHRS and CDR2 is YFSETQ. This CDR3 reads CASSMTVYNEQFF. As DNA, the CDR3 is TGCGCCAGCAGCATGACAGTCTACAATGAGCAGTTCTTC.

The sample holds a few counts of this clone. This rearrangement joins TRBV2 to TRBJ1-3; D is possibly TRBD1 (5 bases). The CDR3 runs to 14 residues. Germline CDR1 SNHLY, CDR2 FYNNEI. V was trimmed by 5 bases and J by 0 bases, leaving 8 bases between them. The DNA of the CDR3 is TGTGCCAGCAGTAGACAGAGCTCTGGAAACACCATATATTTT. Amino acids: CASSRQSSGNTIYF. Complete variable domain (other parts from reference TRBV2 and TRBJ1-3): EPEVTQTPSHQVTQMGQEVILRCVPISNHLYFYWYRQILGQKVEFLVSFYNNEISEKSEIFDDQFSVERPDGSNFTLKIRSTKLEDSAMYFCASSRQSSGNTIYFGEGSWLTVV.

This clone was counted between two and nine times. The chain joins TRBV18 to TRBJ2-7; unclear D gene. The V and J ends lost 0 bases and 5 bases respectively, with 14 bases between them. The germline V gene has CDR1 KGHSH and CDR2 LQKENI. The CDR3 consists of 15 residues. The CDR3 protein is CASSPPIWGNHEQYF. The CDR3 DNA is TGTGCCAGCTCACCACCGATCTGGGGAAATCACGAGCAGTACTTC.

The count of this clone is one. The rearrangement uses TRBV30 and TRBJ1-6; 9 bases are shared with TRBD1. CDR1 is GTSNPN and CDR2 is SVGIG in the germline V gene (reference sequence). The CDR3 totals 14 residues. The V gene end was trimmed by 3 bases and the J gene end by 6 bases; junction bases not matched to a gene: 3. The CDR3 nucleotides are TGTGCCTGGAGGGGACAGGGAGGTAATTCACCCCTCCACTTT. Encoded protein: CAWRGQGGNSPLHF.

The chain carries TRBV29-1 and TRBJ2-1; weak D call: TRBD1 (5 bases). Trimming took 6 bases from V and 3 from J, leaving 21 bases between them. The CDR3 consists of 16 residues. CDR1 is SQVTM, CDR2 ANQGSEA, per germline. The CDR3 here is CSVGQGIPWGYNEQFF. The CDR3, as DNA: TGCAGCGTGGGTCAGGGAATCCCCTGGGGCTACAATGAGCAGTTCTTC.

This rearrangement joins TRBV5-1 to TRBJ1-2; weak D call: TRBD1 (6 bases). Germline CDR1 is SGHRS and CDR2 is YFSETQ. This CDR3 region has 14 residues. The V and J ends lost 0 bases and 8 bases respectively, with 14 bases between them. CDR3 protein: CASSLAPGQRGYTF. For the CDR3, the DNA is TGCGCCAGCAGCTTGGCGCCGGGACAAAGAGGCTACACCTTC.

The rearrangement links TRBV30 to TRBJ2-7; the match to TRBD1 covers 7 bases. The J segment lost 3 bases and the V segment lost 5 bases, leaving 4 bases of the junction unmatched. Germline V lookup: CDR1 GTSNPN, CDR2 SVGIG (reference sequence). The CDR3 sequence is 12 residues long. DNA of the CDR3: TGTGCCTGGTCGACAGGGAACTACGAGCAGTACTTC. Residues: CAWSTGNYEQYF.

This clone has just one count. V and J are TRBV7-3 and TRBJ2-5; TRBD1 matches 9 bases. V shed 5 bases and J 5 bases; nucleotides not matched to a gene: 12. The germline CDR1 and CDR2 sequences are SGHTA and FQGTGA. CDR3 length: 16 amino acids. Here the CDR3 reads CASSPNTGGAVETQYF. The CDR3 DNA sequence: TGTGCCAGCAGCCCCAACACAGGGGGCGCCGTGGAGACCCAGTACTTC.

The chain links TRBV4-3 to TRBJ2-3; 7 bases map to TRBD2. Germline V gene sequence: CDR1 LGHNA, CDR2 YSLEER. This CDR3 is built from 20 residues. V lost 1 base to trimming and J lost 4 bases; unmatched junction nucleotides: 20. The CDR3 reads CASSQVEGRLASGHSDTQYF. The CDR3 DNA reads TGCGCCAGCAGCCAAGTCGAGGGGCGACTAGCCTCAGGACACTCAGATACGCAGTATTTT.

This clone was seen a few times. The rearrangement links TRBV23-1 to TRBJ2-6; 11 bases line up with TRBD1. TRBV23-1 counts as an open reading frame of uncertain function. The CDR3 loop spans 18 amino acids. The V and J ends lost 7 bases and 1 base, in that order; junction bases with no gene match: 9. CDR3 in amino acids: CASMRGGQGASGANVLTF. Written as DNA, the CDR3 is TGCGCCAGCATGAGGGGAGGACAGGGGGCTTCTGGGGCCAACGTCCTGACTTTC.

Remarks on this clone: The junction differs from germline at one of its ends, possibly a read error. The chain couples TRBV11-3 to TRBJ2-1; D possibly corresponds to TRBD1 (5 bases). The V gene's germline CDR1 is SGHNT and CDR2 YENEEA. The CDR3 loop spans 15 amino acids. The CDR3 coding sequence is TGTGCCAGCAGCCTAGAACAGGCTCCCTACAATGAGCAGTTCTTC. Its translation: CASSLEQAPYNEQFF. Looking up the rest from reference TRBV11-3 and TRBJ2-1 gives the full variable domain: EAGVVQSPRYKIIEKKQPVAFWCNPISGHNTLYWYLQNLGQGPELLIRYENEEAVDDSQLPKDRFSAERLKGVDSTLKIQPAELGDSAVYLCASSLEQAPYNEQFFGPGTRLTVL.

V and J are TRBV25-1 and TRBJ2-5, with TRBD2 as a possible D gene (5 bases). Germline V lookup: CDR1 MGHDK, CDR2 SYGVNS. The CDR3 consists of 14 residues. V shed 0 bases and J shed 6 bases, with 11 bases lying between them. The DNA for the CDR3 is TGTGCCAGCAGTGAATATCGGGTCGGGAAGACCCAGTACTTC. As protein: CASSEYRVGKTQYF.

The chain uses TRBV7-9 and TRBJ1-2; D is unclear. Per germline, CDR1 SEHNR and CDR2 FQNEAQ (reference sequence). V was clipped by 3 bases and J by 8 bases, with 10 bases between them. CDR3 length equals 12 residues. CDR3 loop: CASSFTEEGYTF. In nucleotides, the CDR3 is TGTGCCAGCAGCTTTACTGAAGAAGGCTACACCTTC.

The gene calls are TRBV5-6 and TRBJ2-4; D is possibly TRBD1 or TRBD2 (6 bases each). This CDR3 is built from 16 residues. The V gene lost 2 bases and the J gene lost 9 bases, with 21 bases spanning the gap. Germline V gives CDR1 SGHDT, CDR2 YYEEEE. The CDR3 DNA reads TGTGCCAGCAGCTTTCGCAAAGGGGGGCTTGGTGGCATTCAGTACTTC. Translation gives CASSFRKGGLGGIQYF.

The chain employs TRBV6-6 and TRBJ2-7, with a tentative D call TRBD2 (7 bases). CDR1 and CDR2 (germline): MNHNY, SVGAGI (reference sequence). The ends were cut back, 7 bases at V and 2 bases at J, with 15 bases in the middle. This CDR3 has 14 amino acids. CDR3 residues: CASIRGEGTYEQYF. The CDR3 coding sequence is TGTGCCAGCATTAGGGGGGAGGGGACCTACGAGCAGTACTTC.

The chain employs TRBV19 and TRBJ2-7, with D maybe TRBD2 (7 bases). V dropped 5 bases and J dropped 0 bases, with 14 bases sitting between them. Germline loops: CDR1 LNHDA, CDR2 SQIVND (reference sequence). CDR3 length: 15 amino acids. The CDR3 reads CASSQRGGLSYEQYF. The CDR3 DNA reads as TGTGCCAGTAGTCAGAGGGGGGGCCTCTCCTACGAGCAGTACTTC. The full variable domain, in which reference TRBV19 and TRBJ2-7 provide the parts outside the CDR3, is DGGITQSPKYLFRKEGQNVTLSCEQNLNHDAMYWYRQDPGQGLRLIYYSQIVNDFQKGDIAEGYSVSREKKESFPLTVTSAQKNPTAFYLCASSQRGGLSYEQYFGPGTRLTVT.

This chain joins TRBV7-2 and TRBJ1-2, with a tentative D call TRBD1 (5 bases). In germline, CDR1 is SGHTA, CDR2 FQGNSA. V lost 1 base to trimming and J lost 6 bases, with 18 bases between them. The CDR3 spans 16 residues. The CDR3 loop is CASSLDPGSRVHGYTF. The CDR3 DNA is TGTGCCAGCAGCTTAGACCCGGGGAGCAGGGTTCATGGCTACACCTTC.